Sequencing of this T cell receptor beta chain was carried out in a study of T cell responses to AZD1222 COVID-19 vaccine. Overall study results and limits: Clonal diversity was possibly underestimated; the donors were predominantly white British and more often female.

The protocol was immunoSEQ multiplex PCR, while the TCRdb copy is restricted to in-frame clones and leaves out a portion. Of 95,000 to 150,000 clones listed, approximately 90% are singletons. On this clone itself: Its cognate antigen is unknown.

The sequencing here drew on peripheral blood, taken on day 0 of AZD1222 vaccination. The receptor was derived from an adult in good health.

The CDR3 here is CASRDRVSSYNEQFF. The CDR3 DNA follows: TGTGCCAGCAGGGACAGGGTGAGCTCCTACAATGAGCAGTTCTTC. J is TRBJ2-1 and V is TRBV2; TRBD1 aligns across 8 bases. This CDR3 spans 15 amino acids. The germline V gene has CDR1 SNHLY and CDR2 FYNNEI. Trimming at V came to 6 bases and at J to 0 bases, leaving 4 bases not matched to a gene. Drawing the rest from reference TRBV2 and TRBJ2-1, the complete variable domain is EPEVTQTPSHQVTQMGQEVILRCVPISNHLYFYWYRQILGQKVEFLVSFYNNEISEKSEIFDDQFSVERPDGSNFTLKIRSTKLEDSAMYFCASRDRVSSYNEQFFGPGTRLTVL.